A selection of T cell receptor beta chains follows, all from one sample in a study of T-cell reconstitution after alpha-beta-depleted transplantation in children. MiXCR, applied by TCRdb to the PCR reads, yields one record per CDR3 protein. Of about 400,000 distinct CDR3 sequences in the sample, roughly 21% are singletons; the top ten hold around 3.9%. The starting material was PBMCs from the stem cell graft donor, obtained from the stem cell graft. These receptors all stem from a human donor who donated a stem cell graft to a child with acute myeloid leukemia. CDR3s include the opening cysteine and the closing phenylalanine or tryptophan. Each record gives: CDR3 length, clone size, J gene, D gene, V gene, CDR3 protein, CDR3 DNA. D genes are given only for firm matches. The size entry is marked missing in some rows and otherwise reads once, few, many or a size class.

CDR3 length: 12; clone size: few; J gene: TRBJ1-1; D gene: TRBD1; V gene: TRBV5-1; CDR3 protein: CASSQGQGSAFF; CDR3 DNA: TGCGCCAGCAGCCAGGGACAGGGGAGCGCTTTCTTT
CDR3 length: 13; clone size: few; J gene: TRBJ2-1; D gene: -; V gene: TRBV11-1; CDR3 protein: CASQVEPFNEQFF; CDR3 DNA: TGTGCCAGCCAGGTAGAGCCCTTCAATGAGCAGTTCTTC
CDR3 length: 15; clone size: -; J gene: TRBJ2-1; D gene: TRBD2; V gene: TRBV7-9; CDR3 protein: CASSWTSGISNEQFF; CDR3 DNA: TGTGCCAGCAGCTGGACTAGCGGGATCTCCAATGAGCAGTTCTTC
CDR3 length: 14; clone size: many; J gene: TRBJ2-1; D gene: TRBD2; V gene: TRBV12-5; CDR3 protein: CASAREGFYNEQFF; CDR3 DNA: TGTGCTAGTGCGCGGGAGGGATTCTACAATGAGCAGTTCTTC
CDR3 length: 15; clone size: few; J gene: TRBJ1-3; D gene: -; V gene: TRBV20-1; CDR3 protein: CSAGLAGARGNTIYF; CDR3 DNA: TGCAGTGCTGGCCTCGCGGGGGCGCGTGGAAACACCATATATTTT
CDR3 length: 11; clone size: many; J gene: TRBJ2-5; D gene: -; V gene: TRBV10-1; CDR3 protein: CASSEGETQYF; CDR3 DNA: TGCGCCAGCAGTGAAGGAGAGACCCAGTACTTC
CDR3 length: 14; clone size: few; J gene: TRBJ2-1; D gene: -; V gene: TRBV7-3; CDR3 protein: CASSLGGGGNEQFF; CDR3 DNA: TGTGCCAGCAGCTTAGGTGGAGGGGGCAATGAGCAGTTCTTC
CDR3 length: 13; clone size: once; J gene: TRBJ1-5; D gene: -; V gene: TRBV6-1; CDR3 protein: CASMGGSNQPQHF; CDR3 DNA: TGTGCCAGCATGGGGGGTAGCAATCAGCCCCAGCATTTT
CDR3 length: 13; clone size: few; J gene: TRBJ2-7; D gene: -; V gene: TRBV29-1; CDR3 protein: CSVERDTTYEQYF; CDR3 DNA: TGCAGCGTTGAGCGGGACACAACCTACGAGCAGTACTTC
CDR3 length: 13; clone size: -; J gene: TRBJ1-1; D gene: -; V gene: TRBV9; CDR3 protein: CASSIEAGAEAFF; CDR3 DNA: TGTGCCAGCAGCATAGAGGCTGGAGCTGAAGCTTTCTTT
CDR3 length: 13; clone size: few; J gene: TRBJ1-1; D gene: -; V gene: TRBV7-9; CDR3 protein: CASSLVVNTEAFF; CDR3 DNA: TGTGCCAGCAGCTTAGTCGTGAACACTGAAGCTTTCTTT
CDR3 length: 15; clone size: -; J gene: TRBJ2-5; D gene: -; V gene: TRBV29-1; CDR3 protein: CSVEDRASEGETQYF; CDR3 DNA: TGCAGCGTTGAAGATCGAGCGAGCGAGGGAGAGACCCAGTACTTC
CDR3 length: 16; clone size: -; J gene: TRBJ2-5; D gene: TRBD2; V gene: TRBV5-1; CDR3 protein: CASSLGGLAYEETQYF; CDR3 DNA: TGCGCCAGCAGCTTGGGGGGACTAGCGTATGAAGAGACCCAGTACTTC
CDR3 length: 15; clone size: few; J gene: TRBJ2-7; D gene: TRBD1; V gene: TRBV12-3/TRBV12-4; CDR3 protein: CASSFAGGASYEQYF; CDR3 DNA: TGTGCCAGCAGTTTCGCAGGGGGCGCGTCCTACGAGCAGTACTTC
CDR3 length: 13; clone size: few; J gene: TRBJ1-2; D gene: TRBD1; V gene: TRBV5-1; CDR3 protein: CASSSGQGSDYTF; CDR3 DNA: TGCGCCAGCAGCTCTGGACAGGGTTCGGACTACACCTTC
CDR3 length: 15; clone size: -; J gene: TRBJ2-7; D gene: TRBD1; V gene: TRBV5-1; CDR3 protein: CASSSSLQGASEQYF; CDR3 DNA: TGCGCCAGCAGCTCGTCCTTACAGGGGGCATCTGAGCAGTACTTC
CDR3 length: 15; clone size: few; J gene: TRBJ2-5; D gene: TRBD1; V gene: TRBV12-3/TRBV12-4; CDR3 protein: CASSLQQGASETQYF; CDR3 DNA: TGTGCCAGCAGTTTACAGCAGGGGGCCTCGGAGACCCAGTACTTC
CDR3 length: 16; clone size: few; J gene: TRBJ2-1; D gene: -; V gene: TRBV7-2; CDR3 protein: CASSLVGGRYYNEQFF; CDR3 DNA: TGTGCCAGCAGCTTAGTAGGCGGGCGGTACTACAATGAGCAGTTCTTC
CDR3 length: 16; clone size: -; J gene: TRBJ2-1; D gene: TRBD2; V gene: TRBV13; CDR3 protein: CASSDLGGRAPNEQFF; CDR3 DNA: TGTGCCAGCAGCGACCTCGGCGGGAGGGCCCCGAATGAGCAGTTCTTC
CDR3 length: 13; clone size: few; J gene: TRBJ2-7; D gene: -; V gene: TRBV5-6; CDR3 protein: CASSLDNSYEQYF; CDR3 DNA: TGTGCCAGCAGCTTGGACAACTCCTACGAGCAGTACTTC
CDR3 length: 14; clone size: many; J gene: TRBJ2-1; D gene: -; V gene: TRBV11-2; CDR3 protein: CASTPYSRLNEQFF; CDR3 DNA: TGTGCCAGCACCCCTTACTCTCGTCTCAATGAGCAGTTCTTC
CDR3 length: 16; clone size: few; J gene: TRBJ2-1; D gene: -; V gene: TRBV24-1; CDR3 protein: CATSDFRLSSYNEQFF; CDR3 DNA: TGTGCCACCAGTGATTTCCGGCTCAGCTCCTACAATGAGCAGTTCTTC
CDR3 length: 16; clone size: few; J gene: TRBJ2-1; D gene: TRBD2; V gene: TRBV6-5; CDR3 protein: CASSYSSASGANEQFF; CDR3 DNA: TGTGCCAGCAGTTACTCGAGTGCTAGCGGGGCCAATGAGCAGTTCTTC
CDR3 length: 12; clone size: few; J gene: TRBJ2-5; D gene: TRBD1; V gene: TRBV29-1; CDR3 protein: CSVVRTGETQYF; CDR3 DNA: TGCAGCGTTGTTCGGACAGGAGAGACCCAGTACTTC
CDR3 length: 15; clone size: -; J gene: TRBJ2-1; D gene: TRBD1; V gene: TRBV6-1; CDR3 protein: CASRRSRDSYNEQFF; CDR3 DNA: TGTGCCAGCAGAAGGAGTCGGGACAGCTACAATGAGCAGTTCTTC
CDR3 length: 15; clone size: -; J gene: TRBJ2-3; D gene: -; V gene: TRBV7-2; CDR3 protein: CASSPQGGPTDTQYF; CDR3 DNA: TGTGCCAGCAGCCCGCAGGGGGGTCCCACAGATACGCAGTATTTT
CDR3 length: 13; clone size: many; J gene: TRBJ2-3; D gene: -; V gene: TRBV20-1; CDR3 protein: CRRRETSTDTQYF; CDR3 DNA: TGCAGGCGACGGGAGACTAGCACAGATACGCAGTATTTT
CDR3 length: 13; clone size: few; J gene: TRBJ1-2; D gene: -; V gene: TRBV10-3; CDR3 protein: CAIMGRRGYGYTF; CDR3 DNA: TGTGCCATCATGGGCAGACGGGGGTATGGCTACACCTTC
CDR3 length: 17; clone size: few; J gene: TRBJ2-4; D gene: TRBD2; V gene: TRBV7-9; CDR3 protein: CASSRGGEGDFKNIQYF; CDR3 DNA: TGTGCCAGCAGCCGGGGGGGGGAGGGGGACTTCAAAAACATTCAGTACTTC
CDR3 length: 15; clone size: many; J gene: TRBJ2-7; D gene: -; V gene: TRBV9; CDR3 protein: CASSPREGGPYEQYF; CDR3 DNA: TGTGCCAGCAGCCCACGCGAGGGGGGACCCTACGAGCAGTACTTC